The 8 T cell receptor beta chains given below trace back to one sample, sequenced in a study of blood T cell repertoires in COVID-19. TCRdb's table, derived via immunoSEQ multiplex PCR, lists solely in-frame clones and lacks some. The table has approximately 210,000 clones, under 90% seen once; the top ten hold just under 20%. What was sequenced was peripheral blood. The receptors stem from a man younger than 45 with active or convalescent COVID-19.

The chain uses TRBV18 and TRBJ2-1; 7 bases match TRBD2. This CDR3 comprises 15 residues. CDR1 is KGHSH and CDR2 is LQKENI in the germline V gene. V was clipped by 3 bases and J by 1 base; unmatched bases: 3. CDR3 DNA sequence: TGTGCCAGCTCACCCGGGACTAAATCCTACAATGAGCAGTTCTTC. Amino acid sequence: CASSPGTKSYNEQFF.

V gene TRBV11-3 combines with J gene TRBJ2-5, with D possibly being TRBD1 (5 bases). Trimming stripped 0 bases from V and 1 base from J, with 18 bases between. CDR3 length: 18 amino acids. The germline V gene encodes CDR1 SGHNT and CDR2 YENEEA. CDR3 region: CASSLEGQGPKLQETQYF. The DNA of the CDR3 is TGTGCCAGCAGCTTAGAAGGGCAGGGCCCGAAACTCCAAGAGACCCAGTACTTC.

This clone came up once. V gene TRBV7-9 combines with J gene TRBJ1-4; the match to TRBD1 covers 8 bases. Germline V gene data show CDR1 as SEHNR and CDR2 as FQNEAQ (reference sequence). This CDR3 is built from 15 residues. V lost 5 bases, J lost 6 bases, and 8 bases stayed unmatched. The CDR3 protein is CASSIRQGSYEKLFF. The DNA for the CDR3 is TGTGCCAGCAGCATCAGACAGGGGAGTTATGAAAAACTGTTTTTT.

This rearrangement joins TRBV5-1 to TRBJ2-3; TRBD2 aligns across 9 bases. Germline values: CDR1 SGHRS, CDR2 YFSETQ. This CDR3 contains 15 residues. Losses at the gene ends were 3 bases for V and 4 bases for J; bases not matched to a gene: 6. The CDR3 loop is CASSSSGDPADTQYF. CDR3 DNA: TGCGCCAGCAGCTCTAGCGGGGACCCGGCAGATACGCAGTATTTT.

The sample holds a few counts of this clone. One end of the junction does not line up with germline, which may come from a read error. The gene calls are TRBV7-7 and TRBJ2-7; D perhaps matches TRBD1 (5 bases). In germline, CDR1 is SSHAT, CDR2 FNYEAQ (reference sequence). CDR3 size: 15 residues. CDR3 amino acids: CASSLGVGDSYEQYF. The CDR3 DNA sequence: TGTGCTAGCAGCTTAGGGGTCGGAGACTCCTACGAGCAGTACTTC.

The chain recombines TRBV2 with TRBJ1-1, with D unresolved. The CDR3 sequence is 14 residues long. The germline CDR1 and CDR2 sequences are SNHLY and FYNNEI. The germline V and J ends were trimmed by 6 bases and 7 bases, with 18 bases remaining between them. The CDR3 bases are TGTGCCAGCAGACCGTCCTCGGGTGTAGGTGAAGCTTTCTTT. This codes for CASRPSSGVGEAFF.

The chain recombines TRBV3-1 (or the pseudogene TRBV3-2) with TRBJ1-6, with 8 bases fitting TRBD1. This CDR3 comprises 17 residues. Germline V gene sequence: CDR1 LGHDT, CDR2 YNNKEL (reference sequence). J was trimmed by 11 bases and V by 6 bases; bases with no gene match: 18. The CDR3 region is CASRQGDMRGAFAPLHF. The CDR3 DNA reads TGTGCCAGCAGACAGGGGGATATGCGGGGAGCCTTCGCACCCCTCCACTTT.

The CDR3 DNA is TGTGCCAGCAGCCTCATGGGGGGGTTCATCGAGCAGTACTTC. The encoded protein is CASSLMGGFIEQYF. V usage is TRBV5-4 and J usage is TRBJ2-7; 7 bases are a match to TRBD2. The CDR3 covers 14 residues. Germline V gene sequence: CDR1 SGHNT, CDR2 YYREEE (reference sequence). The J segment lost 6 bases and the V segment lost 4 bases, leaving 10 bases of the junction unmatched.